These T cell receptor beta chains were read from a single sample in a study of T cell changes during pregnancy in multiple sclerosis. The method was immunoSEQ multiplex PCR; TCRdb's version includes in-frame clones alone and lacks a portion of them. The profile shows approximately 74,000 clones, about 85% of them singletons. Sequences were derived from peripheral blood, sampled before pregnancy. These TCRs come from a female donor with multiple sclerosis, enrolled in a pregnancy study. The CDR3 runs from the conserved cysteine through the conserved F or W. Each record gives: J gene, clone size, V gene, D gene, CDR3 DNA, CDR3 protein. A D gene is named only where the DNA matches it firmly. Not all rows give a size; the values are once, few, many and, for expanded clones, a class.

J gene: TRBJ1-1
clone size: NA
V gene: TRBV7-9
D gene: TRBD1
CDR3 DNA: TGTGCCAGCAGCCCGAGACAGGGATCGAACACTGAAGCTTTCTTT
CDR3 protein: CASSPRQGSNTEAFF

J gene: TRBJ2-7
clone size: NA
V gene: TRBV7-9
D gene: NA
CDR3 DNA: TGTGCCAGTGATCGACCAGGGGAGTCCTACGAGCAGTACTTC
CDR3 protein: CASDRPGESYEQYF

J gene: TRBJ2-1
clone size: NA
V gene: TRBV5-4
D gene: TRBD2
CDR3 DNA: TGTGCCAGCAGCCCGCAGGGGCGTCGGACTAGCGGGTCCCATGAGCAGTTCTTC
CDR3 protein: CASSPQGRRTSGSHEQFF

J gene: TRBJ1-2
clone size: once
V gene: TRBV18
D gene: NA
CDR3 DNA: TGTGCCAGCTCACAACCTCGCTATGGCTACACCTTC
CDR3 protein: CASSQPRYGYTF

J gene: TRBJ2-4
clone size: once
V gene: TRBV19
D gene: TRBD1
CDR3 DNA: TGTGCCAGTAGGAGGGGACAGGGTTACATTCAGTACTTC
CDR3 protein: CASRRGQGYIQYF

J gene: TRBJ2-7
clone size: NA
V gene: TRBV7-2
D gene: NA
CDR3 DNA: TGTGCCAGCAGCTTAGACAGGGTGGCCTACGAGCAGTACTTC
CDR3 protein: CASSLDRVAYEQYF

J gene: TRBJ2-5
clone size: NA
V gene: TRBV2
D gene: TRBD2
CDR3 DNA: TGTGCCAGCAGTGAAGGCGGGGGGGCCTTTGAGACCCAGTACTTC
CDR3 protein: CASSEGGGAFETQYF

J gene: TRBJ2-7
clone size: NA
V gene: TRBV25-1
D gene: TRBD2
CDR3 DNA: TGTGCCAGCAGTGACGGGGCAGCGGGAACATACGAGCAGTACTTC
CDR3 protein: CASSDGAAGTYEQYF

J gene: TRBJ1-2
clone size: few
V gene: TRBV6-5
D gene: NA
CDR3 DNA: TGTGCCAGCACCTACCAGGGGTTTGGCTACACCTTC
CDR3 protein: CASTYQGFGYTF

J gene: TRBJ2-2
clone size: NA
V gene: TRBV9
D gene: NA
CDR3 DNA: TGTGCCAGCACCCCCCGGTATGACACCGGGGAGCTGTTTTTT
CDR3 protein: CASTPRYDTGELFF

J gene: TRBJ2-5
clone size: NA
V gene: TRBV6-5
D gene: TRBD2
CDR3 DNA: TGTGCCAGCAGTTACCAATGGGGGGGTCGAGAGACCCAGTACTTC
CDR3 protein: CASSYQWGGRETQYF

J gene: TRBJ1-1
clone size: NA
V gene: TRBV19
D gene: TRBD1
CDR3 DNA: TGTGCCAGTAGTTGGGACAGAATCTTTATGGGCACTGAAGCTTTCTTT
CDR3 protein: CASSWDRIFMGTEAFF

J gene: TRBJ1-4
clone size: NA
V gene: TRBV11-2
D gene: TRBD1
CDR3 DNA: TGTGCCAGCAGCTTTACTGGACAGGGGACTCCTCATAATGAAAAACTGTTTTTT
CDR3 protein: CASSFTGQGTPHNEKLFF

J gene: TRBJ2-1
clone size: NA
V gene: TRBV5-4
D gene: TRBD2
CDR3 DNA: TGTGCCAGCAGCCCGGGACTAGCGACTTCAGGCCACAATGAGCAGTTCTTC
CDR3 protein: CASSPGLATSGHNEQFF

J gene: TRBJ2-5
clone size: NA
V gene: TRBV9
D gene: TRBD2
CDR3 DNA: TGTGCCAGCAGCGTAGGAGCTAGCGGGAATAGTTTAGAGACCCAGTACTTC
CDR3 protein: CASSVGASGNSLETQYF

J gene: TRBJ1-1
clone size: NA
V gene: TRBV11-2
D gene: NA
CDR3 DNA: TGTGCCAGCAGGACAGGTGGAGGAGGGAACACTGAAGCTTTCTTT
CDR3 protein: CASRTGGGGNTEAFF

J gene: TRBJ2-2
clone size: NA
V gene: TRBV18
D gene: NA
CDR3 DNA: TGTGCCAGCTCACCTGGGGCCCCCGGGGAGCTGTTTTTT
CDR3 protein: CASSPGAPGELFF